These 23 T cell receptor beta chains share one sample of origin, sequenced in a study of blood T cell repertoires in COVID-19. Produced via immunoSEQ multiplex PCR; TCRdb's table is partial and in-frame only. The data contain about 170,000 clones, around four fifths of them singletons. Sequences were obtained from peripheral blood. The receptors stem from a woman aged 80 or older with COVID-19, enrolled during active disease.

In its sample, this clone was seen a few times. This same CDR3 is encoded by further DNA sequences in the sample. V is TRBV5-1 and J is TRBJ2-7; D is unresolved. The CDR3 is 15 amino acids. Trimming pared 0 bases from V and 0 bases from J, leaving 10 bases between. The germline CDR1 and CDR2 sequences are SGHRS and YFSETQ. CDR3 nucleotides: TGCGCCAGCAGCTTGGCAACAGTTAGCTCCTACGAGCAGTACTTC. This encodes CASSLATVSSYEQYF.

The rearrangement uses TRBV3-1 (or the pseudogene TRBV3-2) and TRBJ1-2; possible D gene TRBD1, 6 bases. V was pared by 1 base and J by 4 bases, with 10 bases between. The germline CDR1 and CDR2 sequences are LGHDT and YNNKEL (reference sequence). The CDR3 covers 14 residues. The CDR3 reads CASSQVGGAYGYTF. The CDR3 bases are TGTGCCAGCAGCCAAGTAGGGGGTGCCTATGGCTACACCTTC.

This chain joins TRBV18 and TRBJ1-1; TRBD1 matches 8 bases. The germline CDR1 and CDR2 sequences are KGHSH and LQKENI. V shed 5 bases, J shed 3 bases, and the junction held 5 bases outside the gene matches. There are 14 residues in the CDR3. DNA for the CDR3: TGTGCCAGCTCATATACGGACAGGGACACTGAAGCTTTCTTT. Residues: CASSYTDRDTEAFF.

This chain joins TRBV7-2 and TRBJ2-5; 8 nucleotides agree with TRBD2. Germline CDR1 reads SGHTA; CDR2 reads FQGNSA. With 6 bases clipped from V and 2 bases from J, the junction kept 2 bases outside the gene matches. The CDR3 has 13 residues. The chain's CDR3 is CASRTGGQETQYF. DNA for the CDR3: TGTGCCAGCAGAACGGGGGGGCAAGAGACCCAGTACTTC.

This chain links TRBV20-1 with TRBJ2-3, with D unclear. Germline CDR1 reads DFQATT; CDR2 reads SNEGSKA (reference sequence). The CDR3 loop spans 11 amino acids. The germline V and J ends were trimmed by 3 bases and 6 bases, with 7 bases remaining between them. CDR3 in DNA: TGCAGTGCTAGTAACATGGATACGCAGTATTTT. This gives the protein CSASNMDTQYF.

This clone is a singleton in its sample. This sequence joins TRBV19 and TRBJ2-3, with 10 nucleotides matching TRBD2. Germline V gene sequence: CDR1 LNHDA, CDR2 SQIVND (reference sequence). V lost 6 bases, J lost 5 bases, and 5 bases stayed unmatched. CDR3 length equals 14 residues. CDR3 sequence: CASRKAGGVDTQYF. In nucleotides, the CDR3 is TGTGCCAGTAGAAAAGCGGGAGGGGTAGATACGCAGTATTTT.

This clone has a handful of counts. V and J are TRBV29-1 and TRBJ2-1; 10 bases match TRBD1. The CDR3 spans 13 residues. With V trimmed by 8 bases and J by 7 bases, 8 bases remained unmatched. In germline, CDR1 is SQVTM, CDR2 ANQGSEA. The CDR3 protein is CSIRQGAGNEQFF. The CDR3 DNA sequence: TGCAGCATTCGACAGGGGGCTGGGAATGAGCAGTTCTTC.

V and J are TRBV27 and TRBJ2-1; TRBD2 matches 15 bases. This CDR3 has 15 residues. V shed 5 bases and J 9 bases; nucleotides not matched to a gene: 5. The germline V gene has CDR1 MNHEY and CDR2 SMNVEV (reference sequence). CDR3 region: CASSPGLAGGGEQFF. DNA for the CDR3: TGTGCCAGCAGTCCTGGACTAGCGGGAGGGGGTGAGCAGTTCTTC.

CDR3 DNA sequence: TGTGCCAGTAGTTCGGTAGCGGGGCTCGCCTACGAGCAGTACTTC. Translated: CASSSVAGLAYEQYF. The V call is TRBV19, the J call TRBJ2-7, with 8 bases that match TRBD2. CDR1 and CDR2 (germline): LNHDA, SQIVND (reference sequence). This CDR3 comprises 15 residues. The ends lost 5 bases at V and 2 bases at J; junction bases unmatched: 8.

The CDR3 nucleotides read TGTGCCAGCAGCGTAGCTCCCAGGGATGCTGAAAAACTGTTTTTT. This gives the protein CASSVAPRDAEKLFF. This chain uses TRBV9 with TRBJ1-4, with D perhaps TRBD1 (5 bases). Trimming shortened V by 0 bases and J by 7 bases, and 13 bases separated the two germline ends. The germline CDR1 and CDR2 sequences are SGDLS and YYNGEE. The CDR3 loop spans 15 amino acids.

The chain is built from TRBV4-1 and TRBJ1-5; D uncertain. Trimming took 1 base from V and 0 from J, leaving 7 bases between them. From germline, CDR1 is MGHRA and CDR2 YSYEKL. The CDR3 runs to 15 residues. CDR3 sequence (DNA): TGCGCCAGCAGCCAAGTCTACAGTAGCAATCAGCCCCAGCATTTT. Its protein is CASSQVYSSNQPQHF.

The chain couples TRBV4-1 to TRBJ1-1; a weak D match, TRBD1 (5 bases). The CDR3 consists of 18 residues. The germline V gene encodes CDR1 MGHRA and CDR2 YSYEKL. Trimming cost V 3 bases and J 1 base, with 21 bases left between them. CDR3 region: CASSHVLGGNHRNTEAFF. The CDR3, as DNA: TGCGCCAGCAGCCACGTACTCGGGGGGAACCACCGGAACACTGAAGCTTTCTTT.

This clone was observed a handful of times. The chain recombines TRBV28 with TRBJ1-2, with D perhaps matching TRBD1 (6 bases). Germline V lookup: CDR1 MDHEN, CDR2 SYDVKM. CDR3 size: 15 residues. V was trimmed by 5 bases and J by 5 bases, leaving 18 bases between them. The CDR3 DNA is TGTGCCAGCAGTCAGGGTTGGGGGCGCGGGTATGGCTACACCTTC. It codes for CASSQGWGRGYGYTF.

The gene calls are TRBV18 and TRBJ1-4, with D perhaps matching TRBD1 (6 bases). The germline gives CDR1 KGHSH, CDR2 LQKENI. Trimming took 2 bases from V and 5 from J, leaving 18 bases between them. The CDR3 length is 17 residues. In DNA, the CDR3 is TGTGCCAGCTCACCATACCCGTCGGGGACACGAAATGAAAAACTGTTTTTT. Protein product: CASSPYPSGTRNEKLFF.

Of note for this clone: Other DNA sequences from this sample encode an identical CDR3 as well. The CDR3 is CSARGGGYTF. Here the CDR3 DNA reads TGCAGTGCTAGGGGAGGCGGCTACACCTTC. The V call is TRBV20-1, the J call TRBJ1-2; the D is unclear. V shed 3 bases and J shed 8 bases, with 7 bases lying between them. There are 10 residues in the CDR3. CDR1 and CDR2 (germline): DFQATT, SNEGSKA (reference sequence).

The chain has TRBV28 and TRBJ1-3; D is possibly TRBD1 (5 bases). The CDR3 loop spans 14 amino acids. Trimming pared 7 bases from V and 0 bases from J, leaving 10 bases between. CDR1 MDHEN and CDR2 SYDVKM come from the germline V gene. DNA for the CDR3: TGTGCCAGCACTCAAGGGGTCTCTGGAAACACCATATATTTT. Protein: CASTQGVSGNTIYF.

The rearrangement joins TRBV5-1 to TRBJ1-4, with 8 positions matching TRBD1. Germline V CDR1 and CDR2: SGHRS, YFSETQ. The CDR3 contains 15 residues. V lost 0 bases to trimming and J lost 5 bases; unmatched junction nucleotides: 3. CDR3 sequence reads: CASSLGTGRNEKLFF. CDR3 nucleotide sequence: TGCGCCAGCAGCTTGGGGACAGGGCGAAATGAAAAACTGTTTTTT.

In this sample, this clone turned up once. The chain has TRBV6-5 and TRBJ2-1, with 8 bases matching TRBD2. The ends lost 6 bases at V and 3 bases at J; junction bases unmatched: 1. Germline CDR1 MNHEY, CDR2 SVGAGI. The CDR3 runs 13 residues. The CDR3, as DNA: TGTGCCAGCAGGACTAGCGTCTACAATGAGCAGTTCTTC. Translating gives CASRTSVYNEQFF.

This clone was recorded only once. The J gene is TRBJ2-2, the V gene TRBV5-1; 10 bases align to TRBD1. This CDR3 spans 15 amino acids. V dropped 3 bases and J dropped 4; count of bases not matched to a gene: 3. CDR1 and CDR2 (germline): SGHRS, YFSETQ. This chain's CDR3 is CASSWDRGRTGELFF. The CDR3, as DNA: TGCGCCAGCAGCTGGGACAGGGGTCGCACCGGGGAGCTGTTTTTT.

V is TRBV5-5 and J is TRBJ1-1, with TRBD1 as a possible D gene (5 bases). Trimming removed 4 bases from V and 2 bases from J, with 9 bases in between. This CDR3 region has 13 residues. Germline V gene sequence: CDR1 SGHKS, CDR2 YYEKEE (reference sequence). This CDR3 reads CASSQGLNTEAFF. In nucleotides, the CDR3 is TGTGCCAGCAGCCAGGGCCTTAACACTGAAGCTTTCTTT.

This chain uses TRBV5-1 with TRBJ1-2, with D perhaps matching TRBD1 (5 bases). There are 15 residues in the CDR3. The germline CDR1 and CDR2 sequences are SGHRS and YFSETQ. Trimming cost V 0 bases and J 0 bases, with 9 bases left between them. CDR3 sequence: CASSLEAGTNYGYTF. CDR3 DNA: TGCGCCAGCAGCTTGGAAGCAGGGACTAACTATGGCTACACCTTC.

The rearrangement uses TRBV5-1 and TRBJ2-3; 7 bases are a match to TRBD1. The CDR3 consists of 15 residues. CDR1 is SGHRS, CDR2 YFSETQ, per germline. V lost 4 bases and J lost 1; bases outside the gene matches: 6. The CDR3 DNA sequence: TGCGCCAGCAGCCCCGGGGACAGCCGCACAGATACGCAGTATTTT. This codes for CASSPGDSRTDTQYF.

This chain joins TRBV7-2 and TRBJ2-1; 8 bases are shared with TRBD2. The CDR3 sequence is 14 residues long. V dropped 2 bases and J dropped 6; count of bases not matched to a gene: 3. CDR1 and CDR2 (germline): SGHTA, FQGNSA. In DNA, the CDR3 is TGTGCCAGCAGCTTATCAACTAGCGGCAATGAGCAGTTCTTC. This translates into CASSLSTSGNEQFF.